This T cell receptor (beta chain) was sequenced for a study of control samples from healthy donors and cancer patients (dated by TCRdb to about 2020). About this clone itself: Its antigen is currently not known. Base qualities are not at hand, and no much larger clone is one base apart.

Sequences GTSNPN (CDR1) and SVGIG (CDR2) are obtained from the germline V gene (reference sequence). Trimming takes 0 bases from V and 1 base from J, and the germline ends sit 3 bases apart. The CDR3 spans 12 residues, from the cysteine through the phenylalanine. Solely the CDR3 DNA is kept, with 36 bases framed from the first base. Library construction relied on the immunoSEQ multiplex PCR assay. TCRdb re-hosts the immuneACCESS table, in-frame sequences only. Its copies lack some clones; in the studies checked, an unresolved V gene accounts for under half of them, and the cause for the rest is not known. Recorded for this sample are approximately 110,000 clones; about 83% of them occurred a single time. The ten most abundant clones make up less than 15% of the sample.

The receptor's source is a woman aged 45-59 years in good health. Sample: blood. The receptor chain draws on TRBV30 and TRBJ1-1; the D gene is not confidently resolved. In nucleotide form, the sequence is TGTGCCTGGAGTGTGCCGAACACTGAAGCTTTCTTT. Translated, this gives CAWSVPNTEAFF.